The 30 T cell receptor beta chains presented below share a single source sample, sequenced in a study of cytomegalovirus exposure and HLA in healthy donors. The assay was immunoSEQ multiplex PCR, and TCRdb's table has in-frame clones only and misses some. The sample comprises around 95,000 clones, approximately 81% of which are singletons, and 20% to 25% rests with the top ten. The sequencing input was PBMCs. Receptors originate from a man aged 18 to 30 in good health and CMV-seropositive.

J is TRBJ2-7 and V is TRBV7-9, with TRBD2 as a possible D gene (5 bases). CDR3 length: 13 residues. CDR1 is SEHNR and CDR2 is FQNEAQ in the germline V gene (reference sequence). Trimming removed 3 bases from V and 7 bases from J, with 13 bases in between. CDR3 DNA: TGTGCCAGCAGCTTCGGCCCGGAGGAGGAGCAGTACGTC. Translation gives CASSFGPEEEQYV.

The rearrangement uses TRBV27 and TRBJ2-7; no reliable D call. Germline V gives CDR1 MNHEY, CDR2 SMNVEV (reference sequence). This CDR3 contains 14 residues. Trimming pared 3 bases from V and 4 bases from J, leaving 13 bases between. This CDR3 reads CASSFFQTGYEQYV. The CDR3 DNA reads TGTGCCAGCAGTTTCTTCCAGACTGGTTACGAGCAGTACGTC.

The gene calls are TRBV11-3 and TRBJ2-1; TRBD2 matches 10 bases. CDR3 size: 17 residues. Germline loops: CDR1 SGHNT, CDR2 YENEEA. Unmatched junction bases numbered 14, after V lost 6 bases and J lost 6 bases. CDR3 in DNA: TGTGCCAGCAGGGCAATAGGGTCTAGCGGGAGAGGCAATGAGCAGTTCTTC. Protein sequence: CASRAIGSSGRGNEQFF.

The genes are TRBV5-4 and TRBJ2-5; D gene unclear. This CDR3 has 13 residues. Trimming left V 0 bases short and J 1 base short, with 4 bases between. Germline V CDR1 and CDR2: SGHNT, YYREEE (reference sequence). Here the CDR3 reads CASSLGLQETQYF. In nucleotides, the CDR3 is TGTGCCAGCAGCTTGGGTCTCCAAGAGACCCAGTACTTC.

The gene calls are TRBV15 and TRBJ2-7, with D tentatively TRBD2 (5 bases). The V end was cut by 3 bases, the J end by 4 bases, with 10 bases between. This CDR3 contains 13 residues. Germline CDR1 and CDR2: LNHNV and YYDKDF (reference sequence). The CDR3 DNA sequence: TGTGCCACCAGCAGCCTACTAGGGTACGAGCAGTACTTC. It is translated as CATSSLLGYEQYF.

This chain connects TRBV7-2 to TRBJ2-1, with TRBD2 matching 10 bases. This CDR3 is 16 amino acids long. Germline V lookup: CDR1 SGHTA, CDR2 FQGNSA. V shed 2 bases, J shed 2 bases, and the junction held 3 bases outside the gene matches. CDR3 nucleotides: TGTGCCAGCAGCTTACCCGGGACTAGCGCCTACAATGAGCAGTTCTTC. This gives the protein CASSLPGTSAYNEQFF.

The genes are TRBV30 and TRBJ1-5; 7 bases line up with TRBD1. From germline, CDR1 is GTSNPN and CDR2 SVGIG (reference sequence). J lost 2 bases, V lost 1 base, and 11 bases had no gene match. The CDR3 has 17 amino acids. The CDR3 DNA sequence: TGTGCCTGGAGTGCTCGGAGGGGGCGGCGGGGCAATCAGCCCCAGCATTTT. Encoded protein: CAWSARRGRRGNQPQHF. The whole variable domain, remainder taken from reference TRBV30 and TRBJ1-5, is SQTIHQWPATLVQPVGSPLSLECTVEGTSNPNLYWYRQAAGRGLQLLFYSVGIGQISSEVPQNLSASRPQDRQFILSSKKLLLSDSGFYLCAWSARRGRRGNQPQHFGDGTRLSIL.

This clone was observed a handful of times. This rearrangement joins TRBV7-2 to TRBJ2-3, with 12 bases matching TRBD2. CDR3 length: 16 residues. Germline values: CDR1 SGHTA, CDR2 FQGNSA. V dropped 5 bases and J dropped 4; count of bases not matched to a gene: 7. The CDR3 bases are TGTGCCAGCAGCAAAGGACTAGCGGGAACGGCAGATACGCAGTATTTT. The encoded protein is CASSKGLAGTADTQYF.

J is TRBJ1-5 and V is TRBV19; TRBD1 aligns across 7 bases. The CDR3 consists of 13 residues. Looked up from germline, CDR1 is LNHDA and CDR2 is SQIVND (reference sequence). The CDR3 coding sequence is TGTGCTAGCGTGGGACAGCGGAATCAGCCCCAGCATTTT. It is translated as CASVGQRNQPQHF.

The chain has TRBV7-3 and TRBJ2-3; 7 bases fit TRBD2. Germline-derived CDR1 and CDR2 are SGHTA and FQGTGA. This CDR3 is built from 14 residues. V trimming: 8 bases; J trimming: 2 bases; junction bases outside the gene matches: 7. The CDR3 bases are TGTGCCAGCCCACTAGCGAGATTCACAGATACGCAGTATTTT. It yields the protein CASPLARFTDTQYF.

The chain uses TRBV4-1 and TRBJ2-2; 10 bases match TRBD2. V dropped 4 bases and J dropped 3; count of bases not matched to a gene: 8. The length of the CDR3 is 17 residues. Germline V gene lookup returns CDR1 MGHRA and CDR2 YSYEKL. CDR3 bases: TGCGCCAGCAGCCCAGGGGGGACTAGCGCTTACACCGGGGAGCTGTTTTTT. Amino acids: CASSPGGTSAYTGELFF.

V is TRBV11-2 and J is TRBJ1-5; unclear D gene. Trimming cost V 1 base and J 4 bases, with 14 bases left between them. Germline loops: CDR1 SGHAT, CDR2 FQNNGV. This CDR3 contains 16 residues. The CDR3 region is CASSLGVGRGNQPQHF. In DNA, the CDR3 is TGTGCCAGCAGCTTAGGGGTGGGTCGGGGAAATCAGCCCCAGCATTTT.

V and J are TRBV5-1 and TRBJ2-7; 9 bases align to TRBD2. V shed 0 bases and J 5 bases; nucleotides not matched to a gene: 3. The CDR3 covers 14 residues. The V gene's germline CDR1 is SGHRS and CDR2 YFSETQ. The CDR3 region is CASSLELAGNEQYF. CDR3 DNA sequence: TGCGCCAGCAGCTTGGAACTAGCGGGCAACGAGCAGTACTTC.

The chain links TRBV27 to TRBJ2-5, with D possibly TRBD2 on 8 matching bases. CDR3 length: 17 amino acids. V lost 2 bases, J lost 3 bases, and 19 bases lay in between. Germline V gene sequence: CDR1 MNHEY, CDR2 SMNVEV (reference sequence). The CDR3 spells CASSLSGGVQGKETQYF. The CDR3 region has the DNA TGTGCCAGCAGTTTAAGCGGGGGCGTACAGGGGAAAGAGACCCAGTACTTC.

The chain carries TRBV10-2 and TRBJ1-2; D uncertain. The CDR3 runs to 14 residues. V was clipped by 3 bases and J by 1 base, with 9 bases between them. CDR1 and CDR2 from the germline V gene are WSHSY and SAAADI. The chain's CDR3 is CASSDRTLNYGYTF. The CDR3 coding sequence is TGCGCCAGCAGTGATAGGACTCTTAACTATGGCTACACCTTC.

The CDR3 region is CASSYSYRDEETQYF. The CDR3 region has the DNA TGTGCCAGCAGTTACTCGTACAGGGACGAGGAGACCCAGTACTTC. This chain uses TRBV6-5 with TRBJ2-5, with D possibly TRBD1 on 6 matching bases. Trimming shortened V by 0 bases and J by 5 bases, and 13 bases separated the two germline ends. The CDR3 runs 15 residues. Germline-derived CDR1 and CDR2 are MNHEY and SVGAGI.

The chain carries TRBV18 and TRBJ2-1; possible D gene TRBD2, 6 bases. This CDR3 region has 15 residues. Germline lookup yields CDR1 KGHSH and CDR2 LQKENI. V lost 3 bases to trimming and J lost 4 bases, with 13 bases between them. Here the CDR3 reads CASSPWRGGYNEQFF. CDR3 nucleotide sequence: TGTGCCAGCTCACCCTGGAGGGGTGGTTACAATGAGCAGTTCTTC. The variable domain in full, completed from reference TRBV18 and TRBJ2-1, reads NAGVMQNPRHLVRRRGQEARLRCSPMKGHSHVYWYRQLPEEGLKFMVYLQKENIIDESGMPKERFSAEFPKEGPSILRIQQVVRGDSAAYFCASSPWRGGYNEQFFGPGTRLTVL.

V gene TRBV27 combines with J gene TRBJ2-7; no clear D gene. V was trimmed by 7 bases and J by 6 bases, leaving 19 bases between them. The CDR3 is 14 amino acids. Germline CDR1 is MNHEY and CDR2 is SMNVEV (reference sequence). The CDR3 nucleotides read TGTGCCAGCACCTCATCCAGAGGCAGTCCCGAGCAGTACTTC. Amino acid sequence: CASTSSRGSPEQYF.

This clone was observed a handful of times. The chain employs TRBV27 and TRBJ1-2; D is uncertain. Germline loops: CDR1 MNHEY, CDR2 SMNVEV (reference sequence). The CDR3 totals 12 residues. The V gene lost 4 bases and the J gene lost 1 base, with 4 bases spanning the gap. The CDR3, as DNA: TGTGCCAGCAGTTCTTTTAACTATGGCTACACCTTC. Its translation is CASSSFNYGYTF.

The chain links TRBV21-1 to TRBJ2-7; the table assigns TRBD1, which was not confirmed against the DNA. TRBV21-1 has pseudogene status. The CDR3 sequence is 21 residues long. CDR3 sequence reads: CASSKSRAVRQGQGSSYEQYV. In DNA form, the CDR3 reads TGTGCCAGCAGCAAGTCACGAGCCGTTAGGCAAGGGCAGGGAAGCTCCTACGAGCAGTACGTC.

The V and J genes are TRBV4-1 and TRBJ2-5; D is unresolved. The CDR3 has 15 amino acids. CDR1 MGHRA and CDR2 YSYEKL come from the germline V gene. The V gene lost 3 bases and the J gene lost 5 bases, with 16 bases spanning the gap. CDR3 amino acids: CASSQYSSAVETQYF. In DNA form, the CDR3 reads TGCGCCAGCAGCCAGTATAGCTCTGCCGTGGAGACCCAGTACTTC.

The V gene is TRBV28, the J gene TRBJ2-1; 8 positions agree with TRBD2. Looked up from germline, CDR1 is MDHEN and CDR2 is SYDVKM. The V segment lost 6 bases and the J segment 2 bases; nucleotides outside the gene matches: 3. There are 14 residues in the CDR3. CDR3 amino acids: CASSLSGTYNEQFF. The CDR3 nucleotides are TGTGCCAGCAGCCTTAGCGGGACCTACAATGAGCAGTTCTTC. The whole variable domain, filled in from reference TRBV28 and TRBJ2-1, reads DVKVTQSSRYLVKRTGEKVFLECVQDMDHENMFWYRQDPGLGLRLIYFSYDVKMKEKGDIPEGYSVSREKKERFSLILESASTNQTSMYLCASSLSGTYNEQFFGPGTRLTVL.

The CDR3 sequence is CASSESYSSQYF. The CDR3 bases are TGTGCCAGCAGTGAATCGTATTCCTCCCAGTACTTC. The chain couples TRBV25-1 to TRBJ2-5; D uncertain. Germline V gene sequence: CDR1 MGHDK, CDR2 SYGVNS. The V end was cut by 1 base, the J end by 9 bases, with 9 bases between. This CDR3 comprises 12 residues.

This clone was observed a few times. This rearrangement joins TRBV25-1 to TRBJ1-3; 7 nucleotides match TRBD1. Germline V CDR1 and CDR2: MGHDK, SYGVNS. This CDR3 has 18 residues. Unmatched junction bases numbered 15, after V lost 6 bases and J lost 1 base. CDR3 coding DNA: TGTGCCAGCAGCTCTTTTAAAGGACAGGCCTCTTCTGGAAACACCATATATTTT. Translated: CASSSFKGQASSGNTIYF. The full variable domain, rest sourced from reference TRBV25-1 and TRBJ1-3, is EADIYQTPRYLVIGTGKKITLECSQTMGHDKMYWYQQDPGMELHLIHYSYGVNSTEKGDLSSESTVSRIRTEHFPLTLESARPSHTSQYLCASSSFKGQASSGNTIYFGEGSWLTVV.

The CDR3, as DNA: TGTGCCTGGAGTTACAATCAAGAGACCCAGTACTTC. Its protein is CAWSYNQETQYF. The gene calls are TRBV30 and TRBJ2-5; no reliable D call. The ends were cut back, 2 bases at V and 2 bases at J, with 6 bases in the middle. This CDR3 has 12 amino acids. CDR1 GTSNPN and CDR2 SVGIG come from the germline V gene (reference sequence).

This clone was counted only a few times. The chain links TRBV25-1 to TRBJ2-2, with a weak D call TRBD2 (5 bases). V was pared by 6 bases and J by 4 bases, with 9 bases between. Germline V CDR1 and CDR2: MGHDK, SYGVNS. This CDR3 has 13 amino acids. The CDR3 DNA is TGTGCCAGCAGGGAGGATCCCACCGGGGAGCTGTTTTTT. Residues: CASREDPTGELFF. Complete variable domain (other parts from reference TRBV25-1 and TRBJ2-2): EADIYQTPRYLVIGTGKKITLECSQTMGHDKMYWYQQDPGMELHLIHYSYGVNSTEKGDLSSESTVSRIRTEHFPLTLESARPSHTSQYLCASREDPTGELFFGEGSRLTVL.

The chain carries TRBV19 and TRBJ2-5; D is possibly TRBD1 (6 bases). This CDR3 contains 14 residues. Germline loops: CDR1 LNHDA, CDR2 SQIVND (reference sequence). Trimming took off 4 bases at V and 5 bases at J, with 14 bases between the two ends. In DNA, the CDR3 is TGTGCCAGTAGTACCAGGGGTCGTTGGGAGACCCAGTACTTC. Translated, it gives CASSTRGRWETQYF.

The chain joins TRBV27 to TRBJ1-2, with TRBD1 matching 12 bases. This CDR3 contains 17 residues. J lost 4 bases, V lost 5 bases, and 11 bases had no gene match. Germline lookup yields CDR1 MNHEY and CDR2 SMNVEV (reference sequence). The CDR3 region is CASSTGDRGRLGYGYTF. In nucleotides, the CDR3 is TGTGCCAGCAGTACCGGGGACAGGGGGCGACTGGGCTATGGCTACACCTTC.

The J gene is TRBJ1-2, the V gene TRBV29-1; 7 positions match TRBD1. The CDR3 has 15 residues. Germline V lookup: CDR1 SQVTM, CDR2 ANQGSEA. The J segment lost 7 bases and the V segment lost 7 bases, leaving 18 bases of the junction unmatched. CDR3 sequence reads: CSALRGQGPVSGYTF. CDR3 in DNA: TGCAGCGCCCTGAGGGGGCAGGGGCCAGTTTCTGGCTACACCTTC.

The chain is built from TRBV28 and TRBJ2-1, with 12 positions matching TRBD2. The V gene's germline CDR1 is MDHEN and CDR2 SYDVKM. The trim removed 5 bases at V and 5 bases at J, leaving 1 base unmatched. The length of the CDR3 is 14 residues. The CDR3 spells CASSRTSGNNEQFF. DNA for the CDR3: TGTGCCAGCAGTCGGACTAGCGGGAACAATGAGCAGTTCTTC.